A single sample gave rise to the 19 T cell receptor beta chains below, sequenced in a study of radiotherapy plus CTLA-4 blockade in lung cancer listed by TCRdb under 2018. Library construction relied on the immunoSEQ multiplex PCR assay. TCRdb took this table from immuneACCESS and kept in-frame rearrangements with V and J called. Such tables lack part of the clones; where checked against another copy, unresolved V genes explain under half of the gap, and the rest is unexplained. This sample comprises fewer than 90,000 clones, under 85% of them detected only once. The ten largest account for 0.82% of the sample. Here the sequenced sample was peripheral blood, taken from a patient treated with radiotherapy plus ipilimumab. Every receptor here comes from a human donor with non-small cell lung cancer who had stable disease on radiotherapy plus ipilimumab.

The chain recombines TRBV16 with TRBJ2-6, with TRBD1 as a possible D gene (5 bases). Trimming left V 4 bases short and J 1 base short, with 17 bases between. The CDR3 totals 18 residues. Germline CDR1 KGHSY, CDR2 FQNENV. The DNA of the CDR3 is TGTGCCAGCAGCCCTCCTTTGGGCGCAGGGTCTGGGGCCAACGTCCTGACTTTC. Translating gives CASSPPLGAGSGANVLTF. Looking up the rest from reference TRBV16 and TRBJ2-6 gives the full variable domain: GEEVAQTPKHLVRGEGQKAKLYCAPIKGHSYVFWYQQVLKNEFKFLISFQNENVFDETGMPKERFSAKCLPNSPCSLEIQATKLEDSAVYFCASSPPLGAGSGANVLTFGAGSRLTVL.

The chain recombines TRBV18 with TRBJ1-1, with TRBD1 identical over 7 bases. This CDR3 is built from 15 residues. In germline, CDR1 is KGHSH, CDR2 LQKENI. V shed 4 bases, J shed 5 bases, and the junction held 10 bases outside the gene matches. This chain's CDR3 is CASSLDRETRTEAFF. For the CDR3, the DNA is TGTGCCAGCTCACTCGACAGGGAGACCCGAACTGAAGCTTTCTTT.

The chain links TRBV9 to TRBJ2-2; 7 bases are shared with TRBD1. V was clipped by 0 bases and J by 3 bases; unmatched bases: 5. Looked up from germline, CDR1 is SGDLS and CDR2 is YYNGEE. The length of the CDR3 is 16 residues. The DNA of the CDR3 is TGTGCCAGCAGCGTAGAAGGGGGCTCCTACACCGGGGAGCTGTTTTTT. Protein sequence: CASSVEGGSYTGELFF.

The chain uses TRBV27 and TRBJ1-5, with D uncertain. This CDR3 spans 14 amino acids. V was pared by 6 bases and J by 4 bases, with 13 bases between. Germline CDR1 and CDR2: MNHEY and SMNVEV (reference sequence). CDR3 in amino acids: CASRRAGSNQPQHF. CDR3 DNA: TGTGCCAGCAGGCGGGCAGGATCGAATCAGCCCCAGCATTTT.

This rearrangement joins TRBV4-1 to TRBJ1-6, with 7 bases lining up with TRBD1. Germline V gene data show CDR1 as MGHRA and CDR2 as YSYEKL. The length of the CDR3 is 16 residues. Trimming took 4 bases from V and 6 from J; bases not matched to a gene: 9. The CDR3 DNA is TGCGCCAGCAGCCCGGAATCCCCAGGGGGTAATTCACCCCTCCACTTT. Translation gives CASSPESPGGNSPLHF.

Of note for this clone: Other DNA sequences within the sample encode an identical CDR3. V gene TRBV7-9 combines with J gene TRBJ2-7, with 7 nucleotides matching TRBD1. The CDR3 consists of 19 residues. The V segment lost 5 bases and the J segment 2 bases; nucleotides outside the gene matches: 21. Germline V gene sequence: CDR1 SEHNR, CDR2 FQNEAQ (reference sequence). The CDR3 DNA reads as TGTGCCAGCAGCCCCCATAGTTCTCTGACGGGACAGAGTGCCTACGAGCAGTACTTC. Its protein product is CASSPHSSLTGQSAYEQYF.

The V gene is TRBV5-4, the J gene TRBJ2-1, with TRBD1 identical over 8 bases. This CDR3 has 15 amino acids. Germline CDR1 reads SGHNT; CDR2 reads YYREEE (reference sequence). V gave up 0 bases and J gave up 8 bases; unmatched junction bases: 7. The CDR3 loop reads CASSLARTGRDEQFF. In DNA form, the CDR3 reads TGTGCCAGCAGCTTGGCCCGGACAGGGCGCGATGAGCAGTTCTTC.

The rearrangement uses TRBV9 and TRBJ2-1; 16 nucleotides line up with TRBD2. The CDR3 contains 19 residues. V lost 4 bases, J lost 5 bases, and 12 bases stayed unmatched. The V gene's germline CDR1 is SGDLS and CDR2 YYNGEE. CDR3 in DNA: TGTGCCAGCAGCCGCGCCGGGACTAGCGGGAGGGCCGCGGACAATGAGCAGTTCTTC. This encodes CASSRAGTSGRAADNEQFF.

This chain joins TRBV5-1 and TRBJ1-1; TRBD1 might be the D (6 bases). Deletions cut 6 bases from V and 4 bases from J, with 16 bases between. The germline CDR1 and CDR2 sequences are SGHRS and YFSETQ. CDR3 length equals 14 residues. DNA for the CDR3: TGCGCCAGCACTGAGGACAGTTTATCCACTGAAGCTTTCTTT. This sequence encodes CASTEDSLSTEAFF.

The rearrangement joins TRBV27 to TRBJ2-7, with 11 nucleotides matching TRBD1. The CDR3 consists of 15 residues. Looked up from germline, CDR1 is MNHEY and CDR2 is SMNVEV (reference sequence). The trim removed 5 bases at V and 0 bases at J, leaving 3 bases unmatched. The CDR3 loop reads CASSRDRGNSYEQYF. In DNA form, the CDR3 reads TGTGCCAGCAGTCGGGACAGGGGGAACTCCTACGAGCAGTACTTC.

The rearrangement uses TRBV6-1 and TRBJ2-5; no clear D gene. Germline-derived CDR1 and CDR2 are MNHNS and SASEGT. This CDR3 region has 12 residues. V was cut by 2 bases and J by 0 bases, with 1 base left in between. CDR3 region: CASSENQETQYF. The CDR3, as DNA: TGTGCCAGCAGTGAAAACCAAGAGACCCAGTACTTC.

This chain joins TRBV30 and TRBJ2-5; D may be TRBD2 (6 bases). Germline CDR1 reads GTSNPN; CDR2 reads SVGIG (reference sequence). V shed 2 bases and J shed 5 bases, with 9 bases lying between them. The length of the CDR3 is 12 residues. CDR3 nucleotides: TGTGCCTGGAGTCCCCGGGGGGAGACCCAGTACTTC. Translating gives CAWSPRGETQYF.

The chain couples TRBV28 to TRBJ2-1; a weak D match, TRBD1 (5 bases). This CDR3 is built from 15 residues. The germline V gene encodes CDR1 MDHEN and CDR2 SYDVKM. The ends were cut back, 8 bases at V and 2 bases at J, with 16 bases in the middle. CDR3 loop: CASLSGASPYNEQFF. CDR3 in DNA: TGTGCCAGCCTCTCTGGGGCGTCCCCCTACAATGAGCAGTTCTTC.

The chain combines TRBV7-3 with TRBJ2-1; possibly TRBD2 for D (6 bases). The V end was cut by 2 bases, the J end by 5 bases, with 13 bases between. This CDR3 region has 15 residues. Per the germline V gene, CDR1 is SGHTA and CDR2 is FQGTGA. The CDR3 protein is CASSLDNSGNNEQFF. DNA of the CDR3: TGTGCCAGCAGCTTAGATAATAGCGGTAACAATGAGCAGTTCTTC.

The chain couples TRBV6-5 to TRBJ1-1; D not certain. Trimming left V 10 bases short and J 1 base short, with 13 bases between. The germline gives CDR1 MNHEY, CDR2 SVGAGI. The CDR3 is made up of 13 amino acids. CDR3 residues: CATQRVGNTEAFF. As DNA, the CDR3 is TGTGCCACCCAACGGGTAGGGAACACTGAAGCTTTCTTT.

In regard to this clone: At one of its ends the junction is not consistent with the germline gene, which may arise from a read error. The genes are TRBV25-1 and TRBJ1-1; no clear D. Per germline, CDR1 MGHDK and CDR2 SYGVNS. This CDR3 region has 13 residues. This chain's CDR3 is CASSGTRLYGVVF. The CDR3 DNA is TGTGCCAGCAGTGGCACACGACTGTACGGGGTGGTCTTT.

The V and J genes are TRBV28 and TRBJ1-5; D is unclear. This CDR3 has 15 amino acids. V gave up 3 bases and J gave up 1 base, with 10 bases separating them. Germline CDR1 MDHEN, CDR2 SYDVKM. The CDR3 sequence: CASSFRQISNQPQHF. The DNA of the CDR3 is TGTGCCAGCAGTTTCCGGCAGATAAGCAATCAGCCCCAGCATTTT. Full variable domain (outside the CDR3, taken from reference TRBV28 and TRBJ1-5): DVKVTQSSRYLVKRTGEKVFLECVQDMDHENMFWYRQDPGLGLRLIYFSYDVKMKEKGDIPEGYSVSREKKERFSLILESASTNQTSMYLCASSFRQISNQPQHFGDGTRLSIL.

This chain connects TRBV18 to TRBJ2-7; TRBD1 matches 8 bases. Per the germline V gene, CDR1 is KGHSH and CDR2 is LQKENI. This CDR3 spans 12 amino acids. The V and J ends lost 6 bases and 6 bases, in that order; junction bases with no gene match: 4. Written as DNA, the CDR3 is TGTGCCAGCTCTCGTACAGGGGGCGAGCAGTACTTC. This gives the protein CASSRTGGEQYF.

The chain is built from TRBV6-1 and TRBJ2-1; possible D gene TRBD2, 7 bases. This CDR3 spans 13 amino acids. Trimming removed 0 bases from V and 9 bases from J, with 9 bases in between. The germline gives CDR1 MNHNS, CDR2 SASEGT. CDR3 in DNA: TGTGCCAGCAGTGAAGCTAGGGGGGGTGAGCAGTTCTTC. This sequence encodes CASSEARGGEQFF.